This T cell receptor (beta chain) emerged from a study of CD8+CD57+ T cells in acquired aplastic anemia. The CDR3 is 13 residues long. Trimming pared 2 bases from V and 3 bases from J, leaving 4 bases between. Germline values: CDR1 LGHDT, CDR2 YNNKEL (reference sequence). This clonotype occurred many times. Patients chosen for sequencing had CD8+CD57+ cells that had expanded, as shown by flow cytometry. In all patients, the disease was severe acquired aplastic anemia. TCR beta VDJ and CDR3 profiling used genomic DNA as template. MiXCR was run by TCRdb on the reads, yielding one entry per CDR3 protein. The sample lists roughly 150,000 distinct CDR3 sequences; 40% to 55% were seen once.

V gene TRBV3-1 combines with J gene TRBJ2-2, with unresolved D. Material for sequencing was sorted CD4+, CD8+, or CD8+CD57+ T cells (not recorded which) from PBMCs. This receptor was obtained from a human donor with aplastic anemia. The CDR3 is CASSQLDTGELFF. The CDR3, as DNA: TGTGCCAGCAGCCAATTGGACACCGGGGAGCTGTTTTTT.